This TCR beta chain is drawn from a study of CD8 T cells in ankylosing spondylitis. Study conclusions and caveats: Those disease-linked clones were CD8+; they were also relatively rare in peripheral blood.

This clonotype was picked up many times. Its target is unknown. Trimming removed 3 bases from V and 7 bases from J; junction bases left unmatched: 2. CDR1 and CDR2 from the germline V gene are SGHRS and YFSETQ. The CDR3 is made up of 14 amino acids. TCRdb re-called the 5' RACE reads with MiXCR, one entry per CDR3 protein. The repertoire consists of 150,000 or so distinct CDR3 sequences, with under 35% occurring once and the leading ten covering 6%. The sequence was collected from a male donor with ankylosing spondylitis. The V call is TRBV5-1, the J call TRBJ2-1; 12 nucleotides line up with TRBD2. The sequencing sample was made of synovial fluid, either unsorted or a sorted T cell fraction (not recorded which). The DNA of the CDR3 is TGCGCCAGCAGCTCCGGGACTAGCGGGAATGAGCAGTTCTTC. Translated: CASSSGTSGNEQFF.